This is a list of T cell receptor beta chains from one sample in a study of graft-versus-host responses after intestinal transplantation. Produced via immunoSEQ multiplex PCR; TCRdb's table is partial and in-frame only. Altogether about 120,000 clones are present, 85% to 95% being singletons, with the ten largest covering 3% to 4%. No antigen has been assigned to these receptors. The specimen was unstimulated CD8+ T cells sorted from spleen or lymph node cells, collected before intestinal transplant. The receptors here all came from a human donor who received an intestinal transplant. Both conserved end residues are part of each CDR3. The size entry is marked missing in some rows and otherwise reads once, few, many or a size class.

>TRBV28|TRBJ2-7|NA
CAIQTREPSYEQYF
>TRBV11-2|TRBJ2-5|NA
CASSPRGGETQYF
>TRBV6-5|TRBJ2-7|once
CASSRGQAYEQYF
>TRBV4-3|TRBJ2-5|once
CASSKDGAPQETQYF
>TRBV6-1|TRBJ1-1|NA
CASSVRTGEAFF
>TRBV28|TRBJ2-1|NA
CASSIGYYNEQFF
>TRBV27|TRBJ2-7|NA
CASSPYSGPNYEQYF
>TRBV4-1|TRBJ1-5|NA
CASSQEGSNQPQHF
>TRBV27|TRBJ2-1|once
CASSLGQGAYEQFF
>TRBV10-1|TRBJ2-1|NA
CATGDGYNEQFF